This passage covers 2 T cell receptor beta chains from one sample sequenced in a study of T cell responses to AZD1222 COVID-19 vaccine. Only in-frame clones appear in the TCRdb table, and some are missing; sequencing was by immunoSEQ multiplex PCR. This sample yields 100,000 to 150,000 clones, of which roughly 88% are seen a single time; 25% to 35% belongs to the top ten. The sequences come from peripheral blood, collected 28 days after the second AZD1222 dose. Source of these receptors: an adult who received the AZD1222 COVID-19 vaccine.

This clone has a single count. This chain connects TRBV27 to TRBJ2-2, with a tentative D call TRBD2 (6 bases). Trimming cost V 1 base and J 5 bases, with 14 bases left between them. The CDR3 totals 16 residues. Germline CDR1 is MNHEY and CDR2 is SMNVEV (reference sequence). Here the CDR3 reads CASSLLVGGRTGELFF. CDR3 DNA: TGTGCCAGCAGTTTATTGGTCGGAGGGCGTACCGGGGAGCTGTTTTTT.

The V gene is TRBV19, the J gene TRBJ1-1; D remains ambiguous. Germline-derived CDR1 and CDR2 are LNHDA and SQIVND (reference sequence). The length of the CDR3 is 14 residues. Trimming pared 3 bases from V and 5 bases from J, leaving 13 bases between. The CDR3 sequence: CASSIPGVVTEAFF. CDR3 DNA sequence: TGTGCCAGTAGTATCCCTGGGGTAGTGACTGAAGCTTTCTTT.